These T cell receptor beta chains were read from a single sample in a study of cytomegalovirus exposure and HLA in healthy donors. Sequenced by immunoSEQ multiplex PCR; TCRdb stores in-frame clones only, minus some. The table records over 110,000 clones, approximately 80% of them present only once. The specimen was PBMCs. The receptors here all came from a woman in her forties in good health and CMV-seropositive. The CDR3 runs from the conserved cysteine through the conserved F or W. Each record gives: V gene, CDR3 length, J gene, CDR3 protein.

TRBV10-3,12,TRBJ2-7,CAIRQPRGRAYF
TRBV6-5,13,TRBJ1-3,CASSRDTGNTIYF
TRBV11-3,16,TRBJ1-1,CASSLDLGGANTEAFF
TRBV5-1,14,TRBJ2-2,CASRLGTDTGELFF
TRBV7-9,16,TRBJ2-3,CASSPRPGAITDTQYF
TRBV25-1,15,TRBJ1-4,CASSLPGTANEKLFF
TRBV7-2,12,TRBJ2-5,CASSPYQETQYF
TRBV14,19,TRBJ1-1,CASSQDDRTGLGAGTEAFF
TRBV19,15,TRBJ1-3,CASSLPGTAGNTIYF
TRBV7-8,16,TRBJ2-3,CASSSLGAFGTDTQYF
TRBV7-2,13,TRBJ1-2,CASSRGQGNGYTF
TRBV28,15,TRBJ2-1,CASGGLLSGYNEQFF
TRBV27,13,TRBJ1-1,CASRGQSSTEAFF
TRBV19,16,TRBJ1-5,CASSSRGANSNQPQHF
TRBV5-6,14,-,CASTPWGEGHEQYF
TRBV5-1,18,TRBJ2-1,CASRKRREWGGPYNEQFF
TRBV5-1,17,TRBJ2-1,CASSLGEWGGLTDEQFF
TRBV11-1,14,TRBJ2-5,CASSLDSSGETQYF
TRBV29-1,10,TRBJ1-2,CSVGGYGYTF
TRBV7-2,15,TRBJ2-7,CASSLSGTTTYEQYF
TRBV7-9,15,TRBJ2-1,CASSSRLAGGDEQFF
TRBV6-1,15,TRBJ2-7,CASRERLASTYEQYF
TRBV7-6,14,TRBJ1-5,CASSLRFGNQPQHF
TRBV18,16,TRBJ2-1,CASSPLASGRAGEQFF
TRBV7-2,13,TRBJ2-5,CASSLNTQETQYF